This entry features one T cell receptor (beta chain) sequence. Its antigen is currently not known. Within one base of it there is no much larger clone, and no base qualities were kept. Sequenced on an Illumina MiSeq. TCRdb trimmed the raw reads at Q25, called clones with MiXCR and kept productive beta chains. Each CDR3 protein appears once, grouped with its most common genes and DNA. The sample table holds 15,000 to 20,000 distinct CDR3 sequences, of which about a tenth were seen once. The ten largest clones take up approximately 2.8% of the sample. The record originates from a study of type 1 regulatory T cells (dated by TCRdb to about 2021). Regarding the study in general: An in vitro protocol by which a Tr1-enriched, alloantigen-specific CD4 T cell product named T-allo10 was generated was characterized in the study. Patients with hematological malignancies who were receiving allogeneic hematopoietic stem cell transplantation were the group in which T-allo10 was being clinically evaluated.

The germline V gene yields SGHTA for CDR1 and FQGTGA for CDR2. The CDR3 holds 14 amino acids from the cysteine to the phenylalanine. Kept here is only the CDR3 DNA, which spans 42 bases and is read in frame from base 1. V has 5 bases trimmed and J has 8 bases trimmed; junction bases matching no gene number 9. The rearrangement combines TRBV7-3 with TRBJ2-1; a stretch of 7 junction bases matches TRBD2. The sample taken for sequencing was CD4+ T cells, either the whole sample or a sorted fraction (not recorded which). The source is a human donor in good health. CDR3 region: CASSEGLVRHEQFF. At the DNA level, the sequence is TGTGCCAGCAGCGAAGGACTAGTAAGGCATGAGCAGTTCTTC.